What follows are 24 T cell receptor beta chains derived from one specimen sequenced in a study of T cell responses to AZD1222 COVID-19 vaccine. Data came from immunoSEQ multiplex PCR; TCRdb stores just in-frame clones and leaves some out. The sample records around 80,000 clones, roughly 90% being singletons. This specimen consisted of peripheral blood, obtained on day 0 of AZD1222 vaccination. The receptor source for this set is an adult in good health.

The chain recombines TRBV6-5 with TRBJ2-6; the D is unclear. Germline loops: CDR1 MNHEY, CDR2 SVGAGI. The CDR3 totals 13 residues. Deletions cut 9 bases from V and 3 bases from J, with 9 bases between. CDR3 bases: TGTGCCAGTCCAGGCAATGGGGCCAACGTCCTGACTTTC. As protein: CASPGNGANVLTF.

J is TRBJ1-1 and V is TRBV2; possibly TRBD1 for D (5 bases). Germline CDR1 is SNHLY and CDR2 is FYNNEI. V was clipped by 6 bases and J by 1 base, with 12 bases between them. This CDR3 has 14 amino acids. The CDR3 DNA reads TGTGCCAGCAGGGCAGGGAGGGCGAACACTGAAGCTTTCTTT. Its protein is CASRAGRANTEAFF.

This clone was counted once. J is TRBJ2-2 and V is TRBV6-5; possibly TRBD1 or TRBD2 for D (5 bases each). V lost 6 bases to trimming and J lost 2 bases, with 10 bases between them. The CDR3 is made up of 14 amino acids. Germline V gene lookup returns CDR1 MNHEY and CDR2 SVGAGI. The CDR3 DNA sequence: TGTGCCAGCAGGGGACCTATTAACACCGGGGAGCTGTTTTTT. This sequence encodes CASRGPINTGELFF.

V and J are TRBV9 and TRBJ2-1; a weak D match, TRBD1 (6 bases). This CDR3 has 14 residues. Germline CDR1 SGDLS, CDR2 YYNGEE. V lost 7 bases, J lost 8 bases, and 19 bases lay in between. The CDR3 protein is CASAVGGPGYEQFF. CDR3 sequence (DNA): TGTGCCAGCGCGGTTGGGGGCCCAGGGTATGAGCAGTTCTTC.

CDR3 region: CASSLLWGKAGELFF. CDR3 DNA: TGTGCCAGCAGCTTACTATGGGGAAAGGCCGGGGAGCTGTTTTTT. The chain uses TRBV7-9 and TRBJ2-2; D is uncertain. Germline CDR1 is SEHNR and CDR2 is FQNEAQ (reference sequence). V shed 2 bases and J shed 6 bases, with 13 bases lying between them. The CDR3 consists of 15 residues.

Points on this clone: The same CDR3 arises from other DNA sequences in this sample as well. The rearrangement uses TRBV7-9 and TRBJ1-5, with no clear D. The V and J ends lost 1 base and 4 bases respectively, with 5 bases between them. The CDR3 totals 13 residues. Germline lookup yields CDR1 SEHNR and CDR2 FQNEAQ (reference sequence). CDR3 DNA: TGTGCCAGCAGCTTAGGGCAGAATCAGCCCCAGCATTTT. Translated: CASSLGQNQPQHF.

This clone was counted between two and nine times. This chain connects TRBV9 to TRBJ2-2, with 8 positions matching TRBD1. V lost 0 bases to trimming and J lost 1 base; unmatched junction nucleotides: 2. The CDR3 has 16 amino acids. Germline lookup yields CDR1 SGDLS and CDR2 YYNGEE. The CDR3 sequence is CASSVGGQVNTGELFF. Written as DNA, the CDR3 is TGTGCCAGCAGCGTAGGGGGACAGGTGAACACCGGGGAGCTGTTTTTT.

The J gene is TRBJ1-5, the V gene TRBV19, with D unclear. With 7 bases removed from V and 2 bases from J, the gap between germline ends came to 15 bases. Per germline, CDR1 LNHDA and CDR2 SQIVND (reference sequence). The CDR3 runs 15 residues. CDR3 protein: CASTKLVEGNQPQHF. The CDR3 bases are TGTGCCAGTACTAAACTGGTAGAGGGCAATCAGCCCCAGCATTTT. The full variable domain, completed using reference TRBV19 and TRBJ1-5, is DGGITQSPKYLFRKEGQNVTLSCEQNLNHDAMYWYRQDPGQGLRLIYYSQIVNDFQKGDIAEGYSVSREKKESFPLTVTSAQKNPTAFYLCASTKLVEGNQPQHFGDGTRLSIL.

The J gene is TRBJ2-2, the V gene TRBV5-1, with no clear D. The CDR3 spans 16 residues. With 10 bases removed from V and 0 bases from J, the gap between germline ends came to 19 bases. The V gene's germline CDR1 is SGHRS and CDR2 YFSETQ. In nucleotides, the CDR3 is TGCGCCGGCGCAGAAGGGTCGACCGCGAACACCGGGGAGCTGTTTTTT. Amino acid sequence: CAGAEGSTANTGELFF.

This rearrangement joins TRBV18 to TRBJ1-1; tentatively, D is TRBD1 (5 bases). The CDR3 runs to 13 residues. Germline lookup yields CDR1 KGHSH and CDR2 LQKENI. The V end was cut by 8 bases, the J end by 5 bases, with 15 bases between. The DNA of the CDR3 is TGTGCCAGCGGCCAGGGAAAAAAAACTGAAGCTTTCTTT. This gives the protein CASGQGKKTEAFF.

The CDR3 bases are TGTGCCAGCAGTAAATTGCTGACAGGGTCGAGTGGCTACACCTTC. It codes for CASSKLLTGSSGYTF. The chain links TRBV27 to TRBJ1-2; TRBD1 matches at 7 bases. V lost 5 bases and J lost 7; bases outside the gene matches: 13. This CDR3 contains 15 residues. From germline, CDR1 is MNHEY and CDR2 SMNVEV (reference sequence).

CDR3 sequence: CASSLGVSYEQYF. For the CDR3, the DNA is TGTGCCAGCAGTTTGGGCGTCTCCTACGAGCAGTACTTC. This chain connects TRBV12-3 or TRBV12-4 to TRBJ2-7; D is unresolved. The CDR3 spans 13 residues. Trimming shortened V by 3 bases and J by 0 bases, and 6 bases separated the two germline ends.

This clone was seen more than once but under ten times. J is TRBJ1-1 and V is TRBV18; D is uncertain. The germline V gene has CDR1 KGHSH and CDR2 LQKENI. V lost 2 bases and J lost 1, with 8 bases in between. This CDR3 region has 14 residues. The CDR3 DNA sequence: TGTGCCAGCTCACCAGATCTAGGGAACACTGAAGCTTTCTTT. Protein product: CASSPDLGNTEAFF. Full variable domain (outside the CDR3, taken from reference TRBV18 and TRBJ1-1): NAGVMQNPRHLVRRRGQEARLRCSPMKGHSHVYWYRQLPEEGLKFMVYLQKENIIDESGMPKERFSAEFPKEGPSILRIQQVVRGDSAAYFCASSPDLGNTEAFFGQGTRLTVV.

The chain joins TRBV9 to TRBJ1-6; maybe TRBD1 (5 bases). Trimming took 3 bases from V and 9 from J, leaving 22 bases between them. CDR1 SGDLS and CDR2 YYNGEE come from the germline V gene. The CDR3 runs 17 residues. This chain's CDR3 is CASSADFTGTLLSPLHF. CDR3 DNA sequence: TGTGCCAGCAGCGCCGACTTCACCGGGACCCTACTTTCACCCCTCCACTTT.

This chain joins TRBV24-1 and TRBJ2-1; D call uncertain. The CDR3 is 14 residues long. The V end was cut by 3 bases, the J end by 5 bases, with 10 bases between. In germline, CDR1 is KGHDR, CDR2 SFDVKD. The CDR3 reads CATSDRTSHNEQFF. The CDR3 DNA sequence: TGTGCCACCAGTGATAGGACCAGCCACAATGAGCAGTTCTTC.

V and J are TRBV3-1 (or the pseudogene TRBV3-2) and TRBJ2-4, with TRBD2 as a possible D gene (5 bases). The CDR3 is 15 amino acids. CDR1 is LGHDT and CDR2 is YNNKEL in the germline V gene (reference sequence). With 1 base removed from V and 5 bases from J, the gap between germline ends came to 12 bases. This CDR3 is CASSQGTRAQNIQYF. The CDR3 DNA reads TGTGCCAGCAGCCAAGGGACGAGGGCTCAAAACATTCAGTACTTC.

The V gene is TRBV3-1 (or the pseudogene TRBV3-2), the J gene TRBJ1-2; the match to TRBD1 covers 11 bases. CDR1 and CDR2 (germline): LGHDT, YNNKEL (reference sequence). The V gene end was trimmed by 2 bases and the J gene end by 3 bases; junction bases not matched to a gene: 5. The CDR3 has 16 residues. CDR3 sequence: CASSQHGQGAHYGYTF. CDR3 coding DNA: TGTGCCAGCAGCCAACACGGACAGGGGGCACACTATGGCTACACCTTC.

V usage is TRBV6-2 or TRBV6-3 and J usage is TRBJ1-5; D unresolved. Trimming removed 3 bases from V and 3 bases from J, with 12 bases in between. From germline, CDR1 is MNHEY and CDR2 SVGEGT. This CDR3 is 15 amino acids long. The CDR3 coding sequence is TGTGCCAGCAGTTATCAAGGGCAGAACAATCAGCCCCAGCATTTT. As protein: CASSYQGQNNQPQHF.

In its sample, this clone was seen once. The chain has TRBV12-2 and TRBJ1-2; TRBD1, the D gene given by the table, was not confirmed from the DNA. TRBV12-2 is assigned pseudogene status. This CDR3 is 16 amino acids long. The CDR3 nucleotides read TGTGCAAGTCGCTTAGACACCGGGACAGGGGTTTACGGCTACACCTTC. Its translation: CASRLDTGTGVYGYTF.

This clone was seen a few times. This chain links TRBV2 with TRBJ1-4, with D unclear. V dropped 2 bases and J dropped 5 bases, with 9 bases sitting between them. Germline V gives CDR1 SNHLY, CDR2 FYNNEI. CDR3 length: 14 amino acids. In DNA form, the CDR3 reads TGTGCCAGCAGTGAACGAAGCTTAAATGAAAAACTGTTTTTT. Translated, it gives CASSERSLNEKLFF.

J is TRBJ2-1 and V is TRBV12-2. TRBV12-2 counts as a pseudogene. CDR3 length equals 17 residues. The CDR3 sequence is CASRSPGWVGASNEQFF. CDR3 bases: TGTGCAAGTCGCTCACCGGGTTGGGTCGGGGCAAGCAATGAGCAGTTCTTC.

The rearrangement joins TRBV19 to TRBJ1-1; a weak D match, TRBD1 (5 bases). The ends were cut back, 9 bases at V and 4 bases at J, with 15 bases in the middle. This CDR3 is built from 13 residues. The germline CDR1 and CDR2 sequences are LNHDA and SQIVND (reference sequence). The CDR3 protein is CASRRVGATEAFF. As DNA, the CDR3 is TGTGCCAGCCGGAGAGTTGGGGCCACTGAAGCTTTCTTT.

The gene calls are TRBV11-2 and TRBJ1-3, with a tentative D call TRBD1 (5 bases). Germline V gives CDR1 SGHAT, CDR2 FQNNGV. CDR3 size: 14 residues. The V end lost 11 bases, the J end lost 4 bases, and 18 bases lay between the germline ends. This CDR3 is CAVLSGLPGNTIYF. The CDR3 nucleotides read TGTGCCGTTCTTTCGGGGCTTCCCGGAAACACCATATATTTT.

The V gene is TRBV10-3, the J gene TRBJ1-5, with a weak D call TRBD1 (5 bases). CDR3 length: 16 amino acids. CDR1 is ENHRY and CDR2 is SYGVKD in the germline V gene. Trimming removed 0 bases from V and 4 bases from J, with 13 bases in between. The CDR3 here is CAISESATVTNQPQHF. The CDR3 DNA sequence: TGTGCCATCAGTGAGTCGGCGACAGTTACTAATCAGCCCCAGCATTTT.